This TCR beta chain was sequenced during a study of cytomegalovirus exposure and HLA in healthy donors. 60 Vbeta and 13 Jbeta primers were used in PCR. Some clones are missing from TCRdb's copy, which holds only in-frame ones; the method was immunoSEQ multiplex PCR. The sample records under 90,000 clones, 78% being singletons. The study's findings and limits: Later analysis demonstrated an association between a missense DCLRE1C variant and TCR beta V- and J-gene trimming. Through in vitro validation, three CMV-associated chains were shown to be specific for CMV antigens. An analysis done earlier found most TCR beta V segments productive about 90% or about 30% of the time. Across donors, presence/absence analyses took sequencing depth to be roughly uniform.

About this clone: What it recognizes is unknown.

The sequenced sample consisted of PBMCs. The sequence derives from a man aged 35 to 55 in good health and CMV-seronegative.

In nucleotides, the CDR3 is TGCGCCAGCATACGGGACACCGGATACAATGAGCAGTTCTTC. It encodes CASIRDTGYNEQFF. The chain carries TRBV5-1 and TRBJ2-1; D perhaps matches TRBD1 (6 bases). CDR1 is SGHRS, CDR2 YFSETQ, per germline. The CDR3 covers 14 residues. Trimming stripped 6 bases from V and 4 bases from J, with 14 bases between.